This T cell receptor beta chain was identified during a study of response to subunit inactivated influenza vaccine. Study observations and caveats: Only a handful of new T cells, the authors suggested, are recruited with each seasonal influenza vaccination.

TCRdb re-called the RT-PCR reads with MiXCR, one entry per CDR3 protein. Seen here are about 520,000 distinct CDR3 sequences, over 9.5% observed once, and the top ten hold less than 15%. Per the germline V gene, CDR1 is MNHNS and CDR2 is SASEGT. The V end lost 7 bases, the J end lost 0 bases, and 9 bases lay between the germline ends. This CDR3 is 14 amino acids long. About this clonotype itself: Its cognate antigen is unknown.

This material consisted of PBMCs from blood, taken 45 days after vaccination. The TCR sequence derives from a man aged 45-60 years who received an inactivated influenza vaccine. The chain recombines TRBV6-1 with TRBJ1-4; tentatively, D is TRBD1 (5 bases). CDR3: CASKETATNEKLFF. The DNA of the CDR3 is TGTGCCAGCAAGGAGACAGCAACTAATGAAAAACTGTTTTTT.